This T cell receptor (beta chain) was captured in a study of blood T cell repertoires in COVID-19 (dated by TCRdb to about 2020). With regard to the full study: Samples covering the acute and convalescent phases of COVID-19 were provided by collaborators in the United States, Italy and Spain. The material from the prospective study consisted of cDNA or gDNA derived from T cells, B-cell-depleted T cells, or PBMCs. The dataset comprised deeply sampled blood TCRbeta repertoires from subjects exposed to, actively infected with, or recovered from COVID-19. The repertoires were made available in a free public database intended to serve as a resource for research on the immune response to SARS-CoV-2. The samples were drawn from the first 160 participants of the ongoing ImmuneRACE study and from more than 1,000 subjects provided by 6 global collaborators. Sample metadata almost always included a de-identified subject ID, COVID-19 status, age in years and sex. Where available, HLA class I and class II types were taken from metadata supplied by the sample provider and were not determined by assay-based typing.

TCRbeta CDR3 regions were amplified from genomic DNA by means of the immunoSEQ Assay, a bias-controlled multiplex PCR. In the source study's methods: Nucleated cell counts per sample were estimated from amplification of reference gene primers within the assay. To quantify the absolute abundance of each unique TCRbeta CDR3 rearrangement, sequence reads were collapsed and filtered. For each sample, productive Simpson clonality was calculated as the square root of Simpson's diversity index across productive rearrangements. As stored in TCRdb, this immuneACCESS dataset retains in-frame rearrangements with V and J assigned. A fraction of the clones does not appear; measured against another copy, unresolved V genes explain less than half of the discrepancy, and the remainder lacks a known reason. V, J and clone size were drawn from that table, and D and trimming were deduced from the DNA. In this sample the table shows 250,000 or so clones, approximately 89% of which occur a single time. The ten biggest clones cover 3.1% of the sample.

This clone was found once. Its recognized antigen is unknown. The record has no base qualities; no much larger clone is one base away. From the cysteine up to the phenylalanine, the CDR3 has a length of 13 residues. Here the CDR3 DNA is all that survives: 39 bases in frame from base 1. The junction carries 11 bases between V and J, which are trimmed by 0 bases and 6 bases respectively. Looking up the germline V gene (reference sequence) yields CDR1 GTSNPN and CDR2 SVGIG. Study-level results and caveats: Clinical and demographic metadata were provided uncurated, with the amount varying by source and participant.

In the prospective study, participants were roughly 18 to 100 years old, resided in about two dozen geographic areas of the United States, and were enrolled through a virtual design. In the prospective study, cohorts were assigned on the basis of participant-reported clinical history obtained from a screening survey and a study questionnaire. Exposed participants had been in contact, within 2 weeks of entering the study, with a person who had a PCR-confirmed or clinician-diagnosed case of COVID-19. In the prospective study, whole blood, serum and a nasopharyngeal or oropharyngeal swab were collected from each participant by mobile phlebotomists. Additional blood draws and questionnaires over an approximately two-month period could optionally be provided by prospective study participants. Blood samples from the prospective study were shipped frozen or at room temperature prior to DNA extraction.

This clonotype was obtained from a woman in her forties who had been exposed to COVID-19. The material sequenced was PBMCs or T cells enriched from blood (not recorded which). Recombination linked TRBV30 to TRBJ1-1, with a tentative D gene TRBD1 over 6 matching bases. This receptor carries the CDR3 CAWSVGQFSEAFF. The DNA sequence reads TGTGCCTGGAGTGTAGGACAGTTCTCTGAAGCTTTCTTT. The CDR3, completed at both ends by the reference TRBV30 and TRBJ1-1 genes, gives the full variable domain SQTIHQWPATLVQPVGSPLSLECTVEGTSNPNLYWYRQAAGRGLQLLFYSVGIGQISSEVPQNLSASRPQDRQFILSSKKLLLSDSGFYLCAWSVGQFSEAFFGQGTRLTVV.